This TCR beta chain originates from a study of blood T cell repertoires in COVID-19. The wider study: Researchers got acute and convalescent COVID-19 samples from the United States, Italy and Spain.

Only in-frame clones appear in the TCRdb table, and some are missing; sequencing was by immunoSEQ multiplex PCR. The repertoire has about 240,000 clones, around 81% of them found once; the top ten carry 1.5% to 2%. Germline V CDR1 and CDR2: KGHSH, LQKENI. The ends lost 0 bases at V and 2 bases at J; junction bases unmatched: 0. The CDR3 covers 14 residues. This sequence joins TRBV18 and TRBJ1-2; 7 bases fit TRBD1. The clonotype comes from a man aged 25 to 40 who had recovered from COVID-19. Sequenced input: peripheral blood. CDR3 sequence (DNA): TGTGCCAGCTCACCACCGACAGGGAACTATGGCTACACCTTC. Translation: CASSPPTGNYGYTF.